One sample yielded the 18 T cell receptor beta chains listed below, sequenced in a study of T-cell memory formation after mild COVID-19. TCRdb ran MiXCR on the 5' RACE reads and lists one entry per CDR3 protein. The repertoire holds 250,000 to 400,000 distinct CDR3 sequences, with approximately 14% as singletons. Sequencing was carried out using PBMCs or a T cell subset sorted from them (not recorded which). The source of these receptors is a man younger than 35 who had mild COVID-19 (a few samples of this study predate the infection). Cell type and time point are not known.

This clonotype was counted only a few times. The chain joins TRBV2 to TRBJ2-7; D remains ambiguous. This CDR3 is built from 15 residues. Between the trimmed V and J ends, which lost 1 base and 0 bases, there was a span of 10 bases. CDR1 and CDR2 from the germline V gene are SNHLY and FYNNEI. The CDR3 nucleotides read TGTGCCAGCAGTGAAGGTTTTCTAAGCTCCTACGAGCAGTACGTC. As protein: CASSEGFLSSYEQYV.

The rearrangement uses TRBV4-1 and TRBJ1-2; D is unclear. Trimming left V 1 base short and J 3 bases short, with 12 bases between. Looked up from germline, CDR1 is MGHRA and CDR2 is YSYEKL. This CDR3 is 15 amino acids long. The CDR3 DNA sequence: TGCGCCAGCAGCCAAGTGTGGTGGACTCACTATGGCTACACCTTC. Residues: CASSQVWWTHYGYTF.

The chain has TRBV6-6 and TRBJ2-1; TRBD1 agrees at 7 bases. The J segment lost 2 bases and the V segment lost 6 bases, leaving 4 bases of the junction unmatched. CDR1 MNHNY and CDR2 SVGAGI come from the germline V gene (reference sequence). The CDR3 totals 14 residues. The DNA of the CDR3 is TGTGCCAGCAGAGAGGGGGCCACCTACAATGAGCAGTTCTTC. Amino acid sequence: CASREGATYNEQFF.

This rearrangement joins TRBV30 to TRBJ2-5; D is perhaps TRBD1 or TRBD2 (5 bases each). The CDR3 loop spans 14 amino acids. Germline CDR1 and CDR2: GTSNPN and SVGIG (reference sequence). V was cut by 1 base and J by 4 bases, with 13 bases left in between. This CDR3 is CAWSDEGSGETQYF. The CDR3 DNA is TGTGCCTGGAGTGATGAGGGGTCAGGAGAGACCCAGTACTTC.

This clonotype was seen only a few times. CDR3 amino acids: CSARRTEITYGYTF. CDR3 DNA sequence: TGCAGTGCTAGAAGGACAGAAATCACTTATGGCTACACCTTC. This chain connects TRBV20-1 to TRBJ1-2; the D gene is possibly TRBD1 (6 bases). Germline V gives CDR1 DFQATT, CDR2 SNEGSKA (reference sequence). CDR3 length equals 14 residues. The ends were cut back, 2 bases at V and 5 bases at J, with 15 bases in the middle.

The J gene is TRBJ2-1, the V gene TRBV6-2 or TRBV6-3; the D gene is possibly TRBD2 (5 bases). Trimming removed 3 bases at V and 9 bases at J, with 18 bases between. Germline-derived CDR1 and CDR2 are MNHEY and SVGEGT. CDR3 size: 15 residues. The CDR3 sequence is CASSYTGIGSGEQFF. CDR3 nucleotides: TGTGCCAGCAGTTATACGGGGATTGGGAGTGGTGAGCAGTTCTTC.

This clonotype turned up a few times. The V gene is TRBV5-1, the J gene TRBJ2-5, with 11 bases lining up with TRBD1. After removal of 7 bases from V and 1 base from J, the junction contained 3 bases not matched to a gene. From germline, CDR1 is SGHRS and CDR2 YFSETQ. CDR3 length: 14 amino acids. CDR3 amino acids: CASAGTGGQETQYF. The CDR3 DNA reads as TGCGCCAGCGCGGGGACAGGGGGCCAAGAGACCCAGTACTTC.

The J gene is TRBJ2-1, the V gene TRBV12-3 or TRBV12-4; no definite D call. This CDR3 is 15 amino acids long. V shed 0 bases and J shed 0 bases, with 6 bases lying between them. The CDR3: CASSLAGNSYNEQFF. Written as DNA, the CDR3 is TGTGCCAGCAGTTTAGCGGGCAACTCCTACAATGAGCAGTTCTTC.

This clonotype was detected ten times or more. DNA of the CDR3: TGCAGCGTTGCCGTCGATCAGGGAACTGGCCAATTGACGACCCAGTACTTC. This sequence encodes CSVAVDQGTGQLTTQYF. This sequence joins TRBV29-1 and TRBJ2-5, with D possibly being TRBD1 (5 bases). There are 17 residues in the CDR3. Looked up from germline, CDR1 is SQVTM and CDR2 is ANQGSEA. The V end was cut by 4 bases, the J end by 7 bases, with 28 bases between.

The DNA for the CDR3 is TGTGCCAGTACCCCATCCCTGGGCAATCAGCCCCAGCATTTT. It yields the protein CASTPSLGNQPQHF. This rearrangement joins TRBV19 to TRBJ1-5; D not certain. This CDR3 comprises 14 residues. V was clipped by 7 bases and J by 2 bases, with 12 bases between them. The germline CDR1 and CDR2 sequences are LNHDA and SQIVND (reference sequence).

This clonotype occurred a few times. This rearrangement joins TRBV4-2 to TRBJ2-1, with D unclear. V shed 0 bases and J shed 6 bases, with 12 bases lying between them. The CDR3 is 15 amino acids. CDR1 is LGHNA and CDR2 is YNFKEQ in the germline V gene. The CDR3: CASSQENSAPNEQFF. The CDR3 DNA reads TGTGCCAGCAGCCAAGAGAATTCCGCTCCCAATGAGCAGTTCTTC.

J is TRBJ2-1 and V is TRBV7-3, with TRBD2 as a possible D gene (6 bases). V shed 5 bases and J shed 8 bases, with 13 bases lying between them. Germline V CDR1 and CDR2: SGHTA, FQGTGA. This CDR3 comprises 13 residues. This CDR3 reads CASSRGVSDEQFF. DNA for the CDR3: TGTGCCAGCAGCCGCGGGGTCAGCGATGAGCAGTTCTTC.

This clonotype was seen a few times. This chain connects TRBV7-9 to TRBJ2-1, with D perhaps TRBD1 (6 bases). V was clipped by 1 base and J by 13 bases, with 11 bases between them. The CDR3 is 12 amino acids. Germline values: CDR1 SEHNR, CDR2 FQNEAQ (reference sequence). The CDR3 is CASSLDRAEQFF. DNA of the CDR3: TGTGCCAGCAGCTTAGACAGGGCAGAACAGTTCTTC.

The chain links TRBV5-1 to TRBJ2-7; 7 bases align to TRBD1. The CDR3 loop spans 16 amino acids. Germline V gene lookup returns CDR1 SGHRS and CDR2 YFSETQ. V was clipped by 1 base and J by 1 base; unmatched bases: 8. The CDR3 protein is CASSLTSGTASYEQYF. CDR3 coding DNA: TGCGCCAGCAGCTTGACCTCGGGGACAGCATCCTACGAGCAGTACTTC. Drawing the rest from reference TRBV5-1 and TRBJ2-7, the complete variable domain is KAGVTQTPRYLIKTRGQQVTLSCSPISGHRSVSWYQQTPGQGLQFLFEYFSETQRNKGNFPGRFSGRQFSNSRSEMNVSTLELGDSALYLCASSLTSGTASYEQYFGPGTRLTVT.

This clonotype was observed a handful of times. J is TRBJ2-3 and V is TRBV9; 8 nucleotides align to TRBD2. Per germline, CDR1 SGDLS and CDR2 YYNGEE. V dropped 6 bases and J dropped 4; count of bases not matched to a gene: 7. This CDR3 has 14 residues. The CDR3 DNA reads TGTGCCAGCAACCCCCGGGGGGGTCCAGATACGCAGTATTTT. Amino acids: CASNPRGGPDTQYF.

The CDR3 DNA sequence: TGTGCCATCAGTGAAATCACAGGGAACACCGGGGAGCTGTTTTTT. Its protein is CAISEITGNTGELFF. The chain combines TRBV10-3 with TRBJ2-2, with D possibly matching TRBD1 (5 bases). The V end was cut by 3 bases, the J end by 1 base, with 9 bases between. This CDR3 comprises 15 residues. Germline V gene sequence: CDR1 ENHRY, CDR2 SYGVKD.

DNA for the CDR3: TGTGCCAGCAGTGGTCAGGGGGCTCGGGATGAGCAGTTCTTC. Translated: CASSGQGARDEQFF. The J gene is TRBJ2-1, the V gene TRBV12-3 or TRBV12-4; 8 positions match TRBD1. This CDR3 spans 14 amino acids. After removal of 5 bases from V and 8 bases from J, the junction contained 8 bases not matched to a gene.

This sequence joins TRBV5-1 and TRBJ1-2; tentative D call: TRBD1 (5 bases). In germline, CDR1 is SGHRS, CDR2 YFSETQ. CDR3 length: 13 amino acids. With 1 base removed from V and 8 bases from J, the gap between germline ends came to 12 bases. The CDR3 sequence is CASSLWGKGGYTF. CDR3 in DNA: TGCGCCAGCAGCTTGTGGGGGAAAGGGGGCTACACCTTC. Full variable domain (outside the CDR3, taken from reference TRBV5-1 and TRBJ1-2): KAGVTQTPRYLIKTRGQQVTLSCSPISGHRSVSWYQQTPGQGLQFLFEYFSETQRNKGNFPGRFSGRQFSNSRSEMNVSTLELGDSALYLCASSLWGKGGYTFGSGTRLTVV.